A selection of T cell receptor beta chains follows, all from one sample in a study of blood T cell repertoires in COVID-19. Assay: immunoSEQ multiplex PCR; the TCRdb copy retains only in-frame clones and omits some. Seen here are 100,000 to 150,000 clones, approximately 88% observed once, and the top ten hold around 7.3%. Material: peripheral blood. The receptors were sampled from a man over 45 with acute or convalescent COVID-19. Each CDR3 is given with its conserved first and last residue. The D gene is left open where the match is weak. Where a row states a size, it is once, few, many or the class of an expanded clone; other rows omit it.

cdr3_nt cdr3_aa d_call j_call v_call clone_size
TGCGCCAGCAGCCATCCAGGGGCAATGAACACTGAAGCTTTCTTT CASSHPGAMNTEAFF - TRBJ1-1 TRBV4-1 -
TGTGCCAGCAGCTCACAGGTTATCTATAGCAATCAGCCCCAGCATTTT CASSSQVIYSNQPQHF - TRBJ1-5 TRBV3-1/TRBV3-2 -
TGCGCCAGCAGCCGGAGTTTTGGAGGCGATTTGGATACGCAGTATTTT CASSRSFGGDLDTQYF - TRBJ2-3 TRBV5-1 -
TGTGCCAGCAGTGAAATGAGGGAGGTTTACAATGAGCAGTTCTTC CASSEMREVYNEQFF - TRBJ2-1 TRBV2 -
TGTGCCACCAGCAGAGCCCTAACAGGGGGCCTATATGGCTACACCTTC CATSRALTGGLYGYTF TRBD1 TRBJ1-2 TRBV15 few
TGTGCCACCGGCGGGACTAGCGGCTCCTACAATGAGCAGTTCTTC CATGGTSGSYNEQFF TRBD2 TRBJ2-1 TRBV24-1 -
TGTGCCTGGGGACAGGGAGGAAACACCATATATTTT CAWGQGGNTIYF TRBD1 TRBJ1-3 TRBV30 -
TGTGCCAGCTCAAAGGGACAAAGCTACGAGCAGTACTTC CASSKGQSYEQYF - TRBJ2-7 TRBV18 -
TGTGCCAGCAGTTACGACAGGGGGTACTATGGCTACACCTTC CASSYDRGYYGYTF TRBD1 TRBJ1-2 TRBV6-6 -
TGCGCCAGCAGCTTGGCAGGGGCTGACGATCAGCCCCAGCATTTT CASSLAGADDQPQHF - TRBJ1-5 TRBV5-1 -
TGTGCCAGCAGCTTACCGGGTTTGGGAAACATTCAGTACTTC CASSLPGLGNIQYF - TRBJ2-4 TRBV5-5 -